Below, one TCR beta chain is given with its context. The CDR3 has 15 amino acids. Germline lookup yields CDR1 SGHRS and CDR2 YFSETQ. The data were taken from a study of blood T cells in healthy people across ages. Alongside a J-beta primer mix, a sample-barcoded 5' primer served in a second PCR lasting roughly 7 to 12 cycles. TCRdb reprocessed the 5' RACE reads via MiXCR and lists one record per CDR3 protein. The sample includes 700,000 to 900,000 distinct CDR3 sequences, 20% to 30% of them seen just once. Healthy Caucasian individuals from Russia aged about 6 to 95 were enrolled as donors. The sample also formed part of further work on T cells of mothers and their children. According to that study: Barcodes and 2-4 random nucleotides were added by M1S in the second PCR.

The sequencing input was blood. This chain uses TRBV5-1 with TRBJ2-1; D not resolved. The DNA end is a closer match to TRBJ2-7, so the J assignment may be wrong. This receptor was identified in a boy between 10 and 17 years old in good health. The CDR3 nucleotides are TGCGCCAGCAGCTTACGAGAGGAACTCGATTACGAGCAGTACTTC. Translation gives CASSLREELDYEQYF.